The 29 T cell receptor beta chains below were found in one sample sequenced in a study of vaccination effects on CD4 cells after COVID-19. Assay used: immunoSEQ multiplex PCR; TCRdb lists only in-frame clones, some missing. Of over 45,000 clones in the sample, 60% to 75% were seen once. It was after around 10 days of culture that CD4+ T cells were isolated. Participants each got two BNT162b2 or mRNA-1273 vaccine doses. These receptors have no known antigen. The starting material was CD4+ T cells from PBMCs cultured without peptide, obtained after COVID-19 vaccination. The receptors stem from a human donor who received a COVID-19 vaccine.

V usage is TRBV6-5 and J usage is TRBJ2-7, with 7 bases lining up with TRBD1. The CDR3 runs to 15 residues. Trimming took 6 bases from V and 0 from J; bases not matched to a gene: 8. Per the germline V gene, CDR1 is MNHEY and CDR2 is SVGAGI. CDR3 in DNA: TGTGCCAGCAGGTGGGGGACAGAGGACTCCTACGAGCAGTACTTC. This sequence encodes CASRWGTEDSYEQYF.

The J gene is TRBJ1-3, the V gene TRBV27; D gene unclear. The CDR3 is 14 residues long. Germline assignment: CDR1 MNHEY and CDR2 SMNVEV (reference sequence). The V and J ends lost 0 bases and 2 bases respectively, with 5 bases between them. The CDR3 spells CASSLSGTGNTIYF. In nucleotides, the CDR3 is TGTGCCAGCAGTTTATCAGGGACTGGAAACACCATATATTTT.

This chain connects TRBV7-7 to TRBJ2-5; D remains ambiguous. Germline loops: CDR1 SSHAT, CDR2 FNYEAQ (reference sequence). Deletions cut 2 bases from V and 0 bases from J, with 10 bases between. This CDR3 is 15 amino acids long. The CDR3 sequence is CASSLSLANQETQYF. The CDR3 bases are TGTGCCAGCAGCTTATCACTGGCTAACCAAGAGACCCAGTACTTC.

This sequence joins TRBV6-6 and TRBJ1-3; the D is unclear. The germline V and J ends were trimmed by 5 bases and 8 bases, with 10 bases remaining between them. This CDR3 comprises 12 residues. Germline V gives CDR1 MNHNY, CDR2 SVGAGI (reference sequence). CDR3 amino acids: CASSRNVDTIYF. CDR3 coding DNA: TGTGCCAGCAGTCGAAACGTAGACACCATATATTTT.

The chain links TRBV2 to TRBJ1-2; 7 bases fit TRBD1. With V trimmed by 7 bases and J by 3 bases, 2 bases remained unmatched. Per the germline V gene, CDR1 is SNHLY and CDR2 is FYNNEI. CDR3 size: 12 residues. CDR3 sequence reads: CASIQGDYGYTF. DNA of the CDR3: TGTGCCAGCATCCAGGGGGACTATGGCTACACCTTC.

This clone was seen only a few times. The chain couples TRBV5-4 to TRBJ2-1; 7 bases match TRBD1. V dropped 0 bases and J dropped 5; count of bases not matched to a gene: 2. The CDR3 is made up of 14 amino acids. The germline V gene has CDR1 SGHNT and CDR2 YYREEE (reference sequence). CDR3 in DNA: TGTGCCAGCAGCTTGGGTGACAGGGACAATGAGCAGTTCTTC. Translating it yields CASSLGDRDNEQFF. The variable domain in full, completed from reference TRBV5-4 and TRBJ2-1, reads ETGVTQSPTHLIKTRGQQVTLRCSSQSGHNTVSWYQQALGQGPQFIFQYYREEENGRGNFPPRFSGLQFPNYSSELNVNALELDDSALYLCASSLGDRDNEQFFGPGTRLTVL.

The CDR3 spells CSVDGRAGGHNEQYF. DNA of the CDR3: TGCAGCGTTGACGGGCGAGCGGGAGGGCACAACGAGCAGTACTTC. The V gene is TRBV29-1, the J gene TRBJ2-7; TRBD2 matches 10 bases. Germline V gives CDR1 SQVTM, CDR2 ANQGSEA. The CDR3 is 15 residues long. J gave up 5 bases and V 3 bases, and 10 bases lay outside the gene matches.

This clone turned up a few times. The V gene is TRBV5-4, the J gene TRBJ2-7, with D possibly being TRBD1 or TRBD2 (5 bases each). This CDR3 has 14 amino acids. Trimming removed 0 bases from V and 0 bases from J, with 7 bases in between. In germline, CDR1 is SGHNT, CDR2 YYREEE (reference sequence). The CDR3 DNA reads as TGTGCCAGCAGCTTGGTCGGGACCTCCTACGAGCAGTACTTC. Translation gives CASSLVGTSYEQYF.

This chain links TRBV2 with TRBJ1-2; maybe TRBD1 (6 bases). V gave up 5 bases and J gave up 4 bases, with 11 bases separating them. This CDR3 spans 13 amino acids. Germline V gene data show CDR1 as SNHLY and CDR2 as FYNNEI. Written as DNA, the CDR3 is TGTGCCAGCAGTTCGGACAGACCCTATGGCTACACCTTC. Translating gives CASSSDRPYGYTF. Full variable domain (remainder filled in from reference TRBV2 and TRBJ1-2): EPEVTQTPSHQVTQMGQEVILRCVPISNHLYFYWYRQILGQKVEFLVSFYNNEISEKSEIFDDQFSVERPDGSNFTLKIRSTKLEDSAMYFCASSSDRPYGYTFGSGTRLTVV.

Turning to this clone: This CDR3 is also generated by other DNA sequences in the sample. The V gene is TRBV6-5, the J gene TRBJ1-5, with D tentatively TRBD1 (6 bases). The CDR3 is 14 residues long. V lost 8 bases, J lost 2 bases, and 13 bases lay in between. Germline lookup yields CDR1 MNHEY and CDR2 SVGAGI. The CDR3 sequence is CASSGQGGNQPQHF. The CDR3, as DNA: TGTGCCAGCTCGGGACAAGGAGGCAATCAGCCCCAGCATTTT.

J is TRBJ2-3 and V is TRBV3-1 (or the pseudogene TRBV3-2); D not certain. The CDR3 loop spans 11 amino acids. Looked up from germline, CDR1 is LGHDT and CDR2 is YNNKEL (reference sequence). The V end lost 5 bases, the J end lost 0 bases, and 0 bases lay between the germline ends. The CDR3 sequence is CASSSTDTQYF. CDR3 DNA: TGTGCCAGCAGCAGCACAGATACGCAGTATTTT.

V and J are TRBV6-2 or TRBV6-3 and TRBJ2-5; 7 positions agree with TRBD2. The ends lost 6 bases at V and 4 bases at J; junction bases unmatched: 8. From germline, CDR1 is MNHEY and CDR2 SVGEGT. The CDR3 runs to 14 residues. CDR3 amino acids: CASSEVASGETQYF. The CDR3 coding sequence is TGTGCCAGCAGCGAGGTGGCTAGCGGAGAGACCCAGTACTTC.

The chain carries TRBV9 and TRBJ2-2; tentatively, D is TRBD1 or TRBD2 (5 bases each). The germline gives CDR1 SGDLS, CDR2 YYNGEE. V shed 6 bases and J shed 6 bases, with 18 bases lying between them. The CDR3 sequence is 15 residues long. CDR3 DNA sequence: TGTGCCAGCAAGGTGGAAGGGACGGTCGCCGGGGAGCTGTTTTTT. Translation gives CASKVEGTVAGELFF.

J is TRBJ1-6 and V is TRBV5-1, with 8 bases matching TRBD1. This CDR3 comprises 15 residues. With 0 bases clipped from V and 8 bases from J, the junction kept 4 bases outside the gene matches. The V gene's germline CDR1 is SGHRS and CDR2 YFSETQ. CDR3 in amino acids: CASSLGTGKHSPLHF. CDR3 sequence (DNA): TGCGCCAGCAGCTTGGGGACAGGGAAGCATTCACCCCTCCACTTT.

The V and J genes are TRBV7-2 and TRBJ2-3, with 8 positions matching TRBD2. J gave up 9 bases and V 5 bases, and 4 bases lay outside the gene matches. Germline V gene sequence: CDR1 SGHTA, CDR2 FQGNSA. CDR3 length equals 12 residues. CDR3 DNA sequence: TGTGCCAGCAGCCCTACGGGGGGGACGCAGTATTTT. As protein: CASSPTGGTQYF.

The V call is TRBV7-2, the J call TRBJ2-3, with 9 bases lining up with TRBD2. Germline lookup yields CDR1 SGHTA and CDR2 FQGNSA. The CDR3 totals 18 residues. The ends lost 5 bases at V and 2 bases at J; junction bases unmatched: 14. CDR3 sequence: CASSPSRGGLIITDTQYF. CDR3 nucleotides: TGTGCCAGCAGCCCCTCGCGGGGGGGCCTAATAATCACAGATACGCAGTATTTT.

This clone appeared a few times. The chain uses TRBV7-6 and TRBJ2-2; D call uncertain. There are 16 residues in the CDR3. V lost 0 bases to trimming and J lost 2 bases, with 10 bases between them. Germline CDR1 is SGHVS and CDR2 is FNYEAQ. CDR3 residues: CASSLASALNTGELFF. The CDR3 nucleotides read TGTGCCAGCAGCTTAGCGTCCGCTTTAAACACCGGGGAGCTGTTTTTT.

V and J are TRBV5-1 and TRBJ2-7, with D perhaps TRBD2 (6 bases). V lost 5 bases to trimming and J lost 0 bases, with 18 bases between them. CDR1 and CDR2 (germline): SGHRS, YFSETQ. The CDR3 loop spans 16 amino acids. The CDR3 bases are TGCGCCAGCAGGGAAGAACTAGCCAGGAGCTCCTACGAGCAGTACTTC. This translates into CASREELARSSYEQYF.

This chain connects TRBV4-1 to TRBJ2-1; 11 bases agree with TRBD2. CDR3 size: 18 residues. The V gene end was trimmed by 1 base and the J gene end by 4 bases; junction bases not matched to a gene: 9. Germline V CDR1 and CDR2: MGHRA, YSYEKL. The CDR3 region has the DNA TGCGCCAGCAGCCAAGCCGACCTCCTAGCGGGGGGATACAATGAGCAGTTCTTC. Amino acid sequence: CASSQADLLAGGYNEQFF.

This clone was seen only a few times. As DNA, the CDR3 is TGCGCCAGCAGCTTGGGAGGGGCCGACAATCAGCCCCAGCATTTT. Residues: CASSLGGADNQPQHF. The chain links TRBV5-1 to TRBJ1-5; D may be TRBD1 (5 bases). V lost 0 bases, J lost 3 bases, and 10 bases lay in between. CDR3 length: 15 residues. Germline CDR1 and CDR2: SGHRS and YFSETQ.

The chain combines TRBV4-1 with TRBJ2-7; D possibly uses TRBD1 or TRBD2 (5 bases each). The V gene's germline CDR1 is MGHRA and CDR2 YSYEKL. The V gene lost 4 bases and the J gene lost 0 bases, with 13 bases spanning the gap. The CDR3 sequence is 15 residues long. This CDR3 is CASSPRGPLSYEQYF. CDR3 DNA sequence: TGCGCCAGCAGCCCGAGGGGCCCCCTCTCCTACGAGCAGTACTTC.

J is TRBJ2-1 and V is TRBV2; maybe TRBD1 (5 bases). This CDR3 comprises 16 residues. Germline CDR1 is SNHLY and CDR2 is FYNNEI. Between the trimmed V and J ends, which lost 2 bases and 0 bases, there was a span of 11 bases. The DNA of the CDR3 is TGTGCCAGCAGTGAAATGTACAGGAGCTCCTACAATGAGCAGTTCTTC. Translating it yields CASSEMYRSSYNEQFF.

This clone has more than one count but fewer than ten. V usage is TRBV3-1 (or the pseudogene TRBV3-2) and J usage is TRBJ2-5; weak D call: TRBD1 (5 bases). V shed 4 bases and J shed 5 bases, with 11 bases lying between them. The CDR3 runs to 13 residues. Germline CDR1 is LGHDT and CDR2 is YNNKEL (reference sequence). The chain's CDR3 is CASSPQGPETQYF. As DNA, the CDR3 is TGTGCCAGCAGCCCGCAGGGCCCGGAGACCCAGTACTTC.

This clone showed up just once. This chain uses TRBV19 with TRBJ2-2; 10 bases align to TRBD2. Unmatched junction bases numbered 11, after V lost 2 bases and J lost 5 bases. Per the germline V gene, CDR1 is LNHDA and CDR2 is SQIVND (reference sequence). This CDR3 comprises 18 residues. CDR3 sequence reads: CASSISVVGLARTGELFF. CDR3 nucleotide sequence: TGTGCCAGTAGTATATCTGTGGTGGGACTAGCGAGAACCGGGGAGCTGTTTTTT. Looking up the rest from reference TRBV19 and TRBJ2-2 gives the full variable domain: DGGITQSPKYLFRKEGQNVTLSCEQNLNHDAMYWYRQDPGQGLRLIYYSQIVNDFQKGDIAEGYSVSREKKESFPLTVTSAQKNPTAFYLCASSISVVGLARTGELFFGEGSRLTVL.

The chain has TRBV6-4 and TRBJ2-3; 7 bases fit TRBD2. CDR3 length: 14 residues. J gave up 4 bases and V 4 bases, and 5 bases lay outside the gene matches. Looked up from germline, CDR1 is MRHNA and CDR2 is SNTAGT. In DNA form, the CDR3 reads TGTGCCAGCAGTGCCGCGGGAGAAGCAGATACGCAGTATTTT. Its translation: CASSAAGEADTQYF.

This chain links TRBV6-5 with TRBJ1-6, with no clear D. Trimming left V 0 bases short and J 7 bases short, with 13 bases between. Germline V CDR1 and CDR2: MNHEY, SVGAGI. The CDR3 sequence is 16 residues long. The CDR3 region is CASSYSSGTGNSPLHF. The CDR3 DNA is TGTGCCAGCAGTTACTCGTCCGGTACTGGGAATTCACCCCTCCACTTT.

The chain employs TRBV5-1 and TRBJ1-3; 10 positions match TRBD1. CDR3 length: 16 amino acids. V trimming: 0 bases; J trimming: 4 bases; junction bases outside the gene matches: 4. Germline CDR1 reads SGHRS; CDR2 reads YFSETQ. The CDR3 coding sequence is TGCGCCAGCAGCTTGGCCGGGACAGGGGACGGAAACACCATATATTTT. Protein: CASSLAGTGDGNTIYF.

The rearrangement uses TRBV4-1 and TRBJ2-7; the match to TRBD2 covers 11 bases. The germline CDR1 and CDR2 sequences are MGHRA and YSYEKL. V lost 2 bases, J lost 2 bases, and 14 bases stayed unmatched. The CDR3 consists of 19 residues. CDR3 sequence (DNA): TGCGCCAGCAGCCAATTACTACTCTACACTAGCGGGAGTCCCTACGAGCAGTACTTC. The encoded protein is CASSQLLLYTSGSPYEQYF.

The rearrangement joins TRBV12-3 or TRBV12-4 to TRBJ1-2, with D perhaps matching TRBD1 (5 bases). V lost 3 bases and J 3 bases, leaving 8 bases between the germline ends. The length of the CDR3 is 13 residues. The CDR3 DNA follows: TGTGCCAGCAGTTTGCGGGGGTACTATGGCTACACCTTC. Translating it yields CASSLRGYYGYTF.